The 21 T cell receptor beta chains listed next were all sequenced from one sample in a study of technical replicates of blood from a handful of donors. Sequencing used immunoSEQ multiplex PCR; TCRdb keeps in-frame clones, though not all of them. Of around 86,000 clones in the sample, about 96% were seen once. Input material: T cells isolated from PBMCs. These receptors originate from a human donor in good health.

The CDR3 coding sequence is TGCGCCAGCAGCCCAGGTTCCGGGGAGCTGTTTTTT. This translates into CASSPGSGELFF. This rearrangement joins TRBV5-1 to TRBJ2-2; the D is unclear. V was trimmed by 4 bases and J by 6 bases, leaving 7 bases between them. CDR3 length: 12 residues. The germline gives CDR1 SGHRS, CDR2 YFSETQ.

This clone was detected once. V gene TRBV6-5 combines with J gene TRBJ2-5; D may be TRBD1 (6 bases). CDR3 size: 15 residues. CDR1 is MNHEY, CDR2 SVGAGI, per germline. V was cut by 6 bases and J by 2 bases, with 16 bases left in between. This CDR3 is CASSPPGQRQETQYF. The CDR3 nucleotides read TGTGCCAGCAGCCCGCCAGGACAGAGACAAGAGACCCAGTACTTC.

J is TRBJ2-3 and V is TRBV5-6; 9 positions agree with TRBD2. The V gene's germline CDR1 is SGHDT and CDR2 YYEEEE. The trim removed 7 bases at V and 1 base at J, leaving 4 bases unmatched. This CDR3 has 14 residues. The CDR3 region is CASGAGGRTDTQYF. The CDR3 DNA sequence: TGTGCCAGCGGTGCGGGGGGGCGCACAGATACGCAGTATTTT. Using reference TRBV5-6 and TRBJ2-3 for the parts outside the CDR3, the full variable domain is DAGVTQSPTHLIKTRGQQVTLRCSPKSGHDTVSWYQQALGQGPQFIFQYYEEEERQRGNFPDRFSGHQFPNYSSELNVNALLLGDSALYLCASGAGGRTDTQYFGPGTRLTVL.

This clone was found once. The rearrangement uses TRBV29-1 and TRBJ1-1; 8 bases fit TRBD1. Germline V CDR1 and CDR2: SQVTM, ANQGSEA. With 4 bases clipped from V and 8 bases from J, the junction kept 15 bases outside the gene matches. The CDR3 contains 15 residues. CDR3 amino acids: CSVGVDGTGAPEAFF. The DNA for the CDR3 is TGCAGCGTTGGGGTCGACGGGACAGGCGCACCAGAAGCTTTCTTT.

This chain uses TRBV27 with TRBJ2-4; weak D call: TRBD1 (6 bases). This CDR3 has 13 residues. Germline values: CDR1 MNHEY, CDR2 SMNVEV (reference sequence). V was pared by 4 bases and J by 4 bases, with 8 bases between. The CDR3, as DNA: TGTGCCAGCAGTTCAGACAGGAAAAACATTCAGTACTTC. The encoded protein is CASSSDRKNIQYF.

The chain combines TRBV11-1 with TRBJ1-2; tentatively, D is TRBD1 (5 bases). Germline CDR1 and CDR2: SGHAT and FQDESV (reference sequence). V was clipped by 3 bases and J by 2 bases, with 10 bases between them. The CDR3 has 14 amino acids. The CDR3 DNA is TGTGCCAGCAGCTTTCAGGCAGGGAACTATGGCTACACCTTC. This encodes CASSFQAGNYGYTF.

The rearrangement links TRBV19 to TRBJ2-7, with 7 bases matching TRBD1. The CDR3 extends over 15 amino acids. Germline V gene lookup returns CDR1 LNHDA and CDR2 SQIVND (reference sequence). Trimming removed 5 bases from V and 2 bases from J; junction bases left unmatched: 9. The CDR3 protein is CASSRTTGPAYEQYF. The CDR3 region has the DNA TGTGCCAGTAGTCGCACGACAGGGCCAGCCTACGAGCAGTACTTC.

V usage is TRBV9 and J usage is TRBJ1-2; 9 nucleotides agree with TRBD1. The CDR3 is 15 amino acids. The junction had 12 bases not matched to a gene; V was cut back by 4 bases and J by 8 bases. Germline V lookup: CDR1 SGDLS, CDR2 YYNGEE. The CDR3 region has the DNA TGTGCCAGCAGCTCCCATCCGGGACAGGGAGGAGGCTACACCTTC. This gives the protein CASSSHPGQGGGYTF. Full variable domain (missing parts from reference TRBV9 and TRBJ1-2): DSGVTQTPKHLITATGQRVTLRCSPRSGDLSVYWYQQSLDQGLQFLIQYYNGEERAKGNILERFSAQQFPDLHSELNLSSLELGDSALYFCASSSHPGQGGGYTFGSGTRLTVV.

The chain employs TRBV2 and TRBJ1-1; weak D call: TRBD1 (5 bases). The CDR3 has 15 residues. Between the trimmed V and J ends, which lost 1 base and 1 base, there was a span of 10 bases. Germline V gives CDR1 SNHLY, CDR2 FYNNEI. The CDR3 spells CASSEEGLTNTEAFF. The CDR3 region has the DNA TGTGCCAGCAGTGAAGAGGGACTTACGAACACTGAAGCTTTCTTT.

The V gene is TRBV6-1, the J gene TRBJ1-2; D remains unclear. Trimming removed 6 bases from V and 0 bases from J, with 5 bases in between. Germline values: CDR1 MNHNS, CDR2 SASEGT. The CDR3 totals 12 residues. The CDR3 DNA sequence: TGTGCCAGCAGAACGGCTAACTATGGCTACACCTTC. Protein: CASRTANYGYTF.

This sequence joins TRBV4-1 and TRBJ1-2, with a weak D call TRBD1 (6 bases). Germline-derived CDR1 and CDR2 are MGHRA and YSYEKL. This CDR3 spans 17 amino acids. Deletions cut 2 bases from V and 3 bases from J, with 19 bases between. DNA for the CDR3: TGCGCCAGCAGCCAAAAAACTGGGGCACAGGGATACTATGGCTACACCTTC. Translating it yields CASSQKTGAQGYYGYTF.

This rearrangement joins TRBV15 to TRBJ2-2; D is unresolved. The CDR3 runs 14 residues. Germline V gene data show CDR1 as LNHNV and CDR2 as YYDKDF (reference sequence). V was pared by 8 bases and J by 0 bases, with 10 bases between. The CDR3 sequence: CATCEVTNTGELFF. CDR3 bases: TGTGCCACCTGCGAGGTGACGAACACCGGGGAGCTGTTTTTT.

The chain uses TRBV7-9 and TRBJ2-1; TRBD2 matches 9 bases. The CDR3 runs to 15 residues. Germline lookup yields CDR1 SEHNR and CDR2 FQNEAQ (reference sequence). V shed 5 bases and J 7 bases; nucleotides not matched to a gene: 9. The CDR3 DNA follows: TGTGCCAGCAGCCCGCTTAGCGGGAGTACGAATGAGCAGTTCTTC. Its translation is CASSPLSGSTNEQFF.

A single count supports this clone. The CDR3 reads CASSLVLRENHQETQYF. CDR3 nucleotides: TGCGCCAGCAGCTTGGTCTTACGGGAGAATCACCAAGAGACCCAGTACTTC. V is TRBV5-1 and J is TRBJ2-5, with a tentative D call TRBD2 (6 bases). The CDR3 is 17 residues long. The germline CDR1 and CDR2 sequences are SGHRS and YFSETQ. V was shortened by 0 bases and J by 0 bases, with 15 bases between the two germline ends.

This chain links TRBV29-1 with TRBJ2-1; the match to TRBD2 covers 8 bases. Germline lookup yields CDR1 SQVTM and CDR2 ANQGSEA. This CDR3 has 17 amino acids. V shed 4 bases and J 2 bases; nucleotides not matched to a gene: 13. The CDR3 protein is CSVGGSGNSPTYNEQFF. CDR3 nucleotides: TGCAGCGTTGGAGGTAGCGGGAACTCCCCGACCTACAATGAGCAGTTCTTC.

The chain is built from TRBV7-8 and TRBJ2-1; 7 bases match TRBD2. The CDR3 is made up of 15 amino acids. Trimming at V came to 5 bases and at J to 0 bases, leaving 4 bases not matched to a gene. The germline V gene encodes CDR1 SGHVS and CDR2 FQNEAQ. The CDR3 DNA reads TGTGCCAGCAGCGCCGGGGGGAGCTCCTACAATGAGCAGTTCTTC. This codes for CASSAGGSSYNEQFF.

Here the CDR3 reads CASSQNAGYTEAFF. The CDR3 DNA follows: TGTGCCAGCAGCCAAAATGCGGGGTACACTGAAGCTTTCTTT. The rearrangement joins TRBV14 to TRBJ1-1; D call uncertain. V was clipped by 2 bases and J by 3 bases, with 10 bases between them. Germline lookup yields CDR1 SGHDN and CDR2 FVKESK. The length of the CDR3 is 14 residues.

The chain's CDR3 is CASSLGPSEQFF. Written as DNA, the CDR3 is TGTGCCAGCAGTTTGGGTCCTAGTGAGCAGTTCTTC. The rearrangement uses TRBV28 and TRBJ2-1; D is undetermined. Trimming removed 3 bases at V and 9 bases at J, with 9 bases between. The CDR3 runs to 12 residues. CDR1 is MDHEN, CDR2 SYDVKM, per germline.

The rearrangement joins TRBV18 to TRBJ1-1; D is undetermined. V was cut by 4 bases and J by 1 base, with 13 bases left in between. Per the germline V gene, CDR1 is KGHSH and CDR2 is LQKENI. CDR3 size: 15 residues. Here the CDR3 reads CASSLTRAENTEAFF. CDR3 bases: TGTGCCAGCTCACTGACGCGGGCAGAGAACACTGAAGCTTTCTTT. The complete variable domain, with remaining parts taken from reference TRBV18 and TRBJ1-1, reads NAGVMQNPRHLVRRRGQEARLRCSPMKGHSHVYWYRQLPEEGLKFMVYLQKENIIDESGMPKERFSAEFPKEGPSILRIQQVVRGDSAAYFCASSLTRAENTEAFFGQGTRLTVV.

This clone was seen a few times. The chain links TRBV4-1 to TRBJ1-1; D perhaps matches TRBD1 (5 bases). Trimming took off 0 bases at V and 8 bases at J, with 10 bases between the two ends. The CDR3 consists of 13 residues. Germline values: CDR1 MGHRA, CDR2 YSYEKL. The CDR3 coding sequence is TGCGCCAGCAGCCAAGATAGGGGCAAGGAAGCTTTCTTT. This gives the protein CASSQDRGKEAFF.

V gene TRBV12-5 combines with J gene TRBJ1-1, with D perhaps TRBD1 (5 bases). CDR1 is LGHNT and CDR2 is FRNRAP in the germline V gene. There are 12 residues in the CDR3. The V and J ends lost 1 base and 5 bases respectively, with 5 bases between them. CDR3 protein: CASGLEGTEAFF. DNA of the CDR3: TGTGCTAGTGGTTTGGAGGGGACTGAAGCTTTCTTT.